This T cell receptor (beta chain) appears in the sequencing data of a study of blood T cell repertoires in COVID-19. The overall study: In each case, the material was cDNA or gDNA derived from T cells, B-cell-depleted T cells, or PBMCs.

Produced via immunoSEQ multiplex PCR; TCRdb's table is partial and in-frame only. The sample lists some 24,000 clones, around 86% occurring once. The J segment lost 7 bases and the V segment lost 0 bases, leaving 6 bases of the junction unmatched. This CDR3 comprises 16 residues. The germline V gene encodes CDR1 SGHAT and CDR2 FQNNGV. The V call is TRBV11-2, the J call TRBJ1-6; 7 bases are a match to TRBD1. This sequence was found in a man between 45 and 60 years old with active COVID-19. The material sequenced was peripheral blood. The DNA for the CDR3 is TGTGCCAGCAGCTTAGAGCCAGGGGGGAGAAATTCACCCCTCCACTTT. Translating it yields CASSLEPGGRNSPLHF.